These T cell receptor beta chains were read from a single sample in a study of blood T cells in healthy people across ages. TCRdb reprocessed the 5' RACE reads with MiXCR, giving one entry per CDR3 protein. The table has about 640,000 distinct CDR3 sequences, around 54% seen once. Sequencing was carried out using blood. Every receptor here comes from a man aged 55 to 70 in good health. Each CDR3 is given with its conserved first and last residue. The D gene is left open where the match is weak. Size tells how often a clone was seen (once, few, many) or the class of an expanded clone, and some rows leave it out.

TGTGCCAGCAGTGAATACGGAAGGGTCGAAGAGACCCAGTACTTC | CASSEYGRVEETQYF | - | TRBV25-1 | few | TRBJ2-5
TGTGCCAGCAGCTCCCGCGGGGGGAACGCCCTCTATTACAATGAGCAGTTCTTC | CASSSRGGNALYYNEQFF | TRBD2 | TRBV9 | - | TRBJ2-1
TGTGCCAGCAGTGTCGAGGGCGCCTACAATGAGCAGTTCTTC | CASSVEGAYNEQFF | - | TRBV2 | - | TRBJ2-1
TGTGCCACGTCGAACCCCGGGGGGGTACGCGATACGCAGTATTTT | CATSNPGGVRDTQYF | TRBD2 | TRBV15 | - | TRBJ2-3
TGTGCCAGCAGTGGGACAGGGGGCAAAGTATACGAGCAGTACTTC | CASSGTGGKVYEQYF | TRBD1 | TRBV25-1 | once | TRBJ2-7
TGTGCCATCAGCAACGGGGGGTTCAATGAGCAGTTCTTC | CAISNGGFNEQFF | TRBD2 | TRBV10-3 | - | TRBJ2-1
TGCGCCAGCAGCCCGACAGGAAGGGGGGACACTGAAGCTTTCTTT | CASSPTGRGDTEAFF | - | TRBV5-1 | - | TRBJ1-1
TGTGCCAGCAGCCAGGGACAGGGGACTCAGCCCCAGCATTTT | CASSQGQGTQPQHF | TRBD1 | TRBV3-1 | few | TRBJ1-5
TGTGCCAGCAGTTTACACAGGGGGGGGAATTCACCCCTCCACTTT | CASSLHRGGNSPLHF | TRBD1 | TRBV6-6 | - | TRBJ1-6
TGTGCCACCAGCAGAGTTGGTAGGGTGGACAAAAACATTCAGTACTTC | CATSRVGRVDKNIQYF | - | TRBV15 | - | TRBJ2-4
TGCAGCGCTATGATCACAGATACGCAGTATTTT | CSAMITDTQYF | - | TRBV20-1 | - | TRBJ2-3
TGTGCCAGCACCCGGGACAGGGGCCGGACCTACGAGCAGTACTTC | CASTRDRGRTYEQYF | TRBD1 | TRBV2 | - | TRBJ2-7
TGTGCCAGCAGTGCACAACTAGCGGTCATCACAGATACGCAGTATTTT | CASSAQLAVITDTQYF | TRBD2 | TRBV2 | - | TRBJ2-3
TGCAGTGCAAGGACCGGACAGGGCGGTCAGCCCCAGCATTTT | CSARTGQGGQPQHF | TRBD1 | TRBV20-1 | - | TRBJ1-5
TGTGCCAGCAGTTGGGACAGGGGGTTGGATACGCAGTATTTT | CASSWDRGLDTQYF | TRBD1 | TRBV6-5 | few | TRBJ2-3
TGCAGTGCTAGAGGGGGACAGGGAAACAATGAGCAGTTCTTC | CSARGGQGNNEQFF | TRBD1 | TRBV20-1 | few | TRBJ2-1
TGCAGTGCTAGAGATACCCAGGGCGTGAACGAGCAGTACTTC | CSARDTQGVNEQYF | - | TRBV20-1 | - | TRBJ2-7
TGTGCCAGCATCCTGGGAGGGGGCGGCTATGGCTACACCTTC | CASILGGGGYGYTF | TRBD1 | TRBV28 | - | TRBJ1-2
TGCGCCAGCAGCTTGCTAGACAGTGGCACTGAAGCTTTCTTT | CASSLLDSGTEAFF | - | TRBV5-1 | - | TRBJ1-1
TGTGCCAGCAGCTTAGGAACTAGCCCCGAAGAGACCCAGTACTTC | CASSLGTSPEETQYF | - | TRBV7-6 | few | TRBJ2-5
TGTGCCAGCAGTGGAGACGCGGAGCAGTTCTTC | CASSGDAEQFF | - | TRBV2 | many | TRBJ2-1
TGTGCCAGCAGTTTTACTAGCGGGGGGGCCAAGACCCAGTACTTC | CASSFTSGGAKTQYF | TRBD2 | TRBV28 | - | TRBJ2-5
TGTGCCAGCAGCGCCCACAGGGGGGATTACACAGATACGCAGTATTTT | CASSAHRGDYTDTQYF | - | TRBV21-1 | few | TRBJ2-3
TGTGCCATCAGTAAGGAGGGTCAACCCTACAATGAGCAGTTCTTC | CAISKEGQPYNEQFF | - | TRBV10-3 | - | TRBJ2-1
TGTGCCAGCAGCTTTTTGTCGAACTCTGGGGCCAACGTCCTGACTTTC | CASSFLSNSGANVLTF | - | TRBV7-2 | few | TRBJ2-6
TGTGCCAGCAGCCATACGGACAGGGAACAAGAGACCCAGTACTTC | CASSHTDREQETQYF | TRBD1 | TRBV7-9 | - | TRBJ2-5
TGCGCCAGCAGCTTTGGGACTAGTAGCGATGAGCAGTACTTC | CASSFGTSSDEQYF | TRBD2 | TRBV5-1 | - | TRBJ2-5
TGCAGTGCTAGAGGCGGACAGGGCTCCTATGGCTACACCTTC | CSARGGQGSYGYTF | TRBD1 | TRBV20-1 | few | TRBJ1-2
TGCAGTGCTAGGCCGGACAGGGCAGAGACCCAGTACTTC | CSARPDRAETQYF | TRBD1 | TRBV20-1 | few | TRBJ2-5
TGTGCCATCAGTGGGGACAGGGCGGGTCAGCCCCAGCATTTT | CAISGDRAGQPQHF | TRBD1 | TRBV10-3 | few | TRBJ1-5
TGCAGTGCTGTGGGGGGTCTAGCGGGCCAAGAGACCCAGTACTTC | CSAVGGLAGQETQYF | TRBD2 | TRBV20-1 | few | TRBJ2-5
TGTGCCAGCAGTCGACTAGCGGGGCCCACAGATACGCAGTATTTT | CASSRLAGPTDTQYF | TRBD2 | TRBV12-3/TRBV12-4 | few | TRBJ2-3
TGTGCCAGCAGCTTTCAGCTTAGCTATGGCTACACCTTC | CASSFQLSYGYTF | - | TRBV7-2 | - | TRBJ1-2
TGTGCCAGCAGCCTGACAGGGGGCTGGAATGAGCAGTTCTTC | CASSLTGGWNEQFF | TRBD1 | TRBV3-1 | once | TRBJ2-1
TGTGCCAGCAGTTTAAGGGAAAAACTGTTTTTT | CASSLREKLFF | - | TRBV28 | many | TRBJ1-4
TGCAGCGTTGGTGAGGGACAGAGAGGAGGCTACACCTTC | CSVGEGQRGGYTF | TRBD1 | TRBV29-1 | - | TRBJ1-2
TGTGCCAGCAGTTTCGGAATCCAAGAGACCCAGCATTTT | CASSFGIQETQHF | - | TRBV2 | once | TRBJ1-5
TGCGCCAGCAGCCCCGGGGGGCTCCTTTCGGGGGAGCAGTACTTC | CASSPGGLLSGEQYF | - | TRBV5-1 | - | TRBJ2-5
TGTGCCAGCACCCCTAGGGGGACAGCCAACTACAATGAGCAGTTCTTC | CASTPRGTANYNEQFF | TRBD1 | TRBV9 | - | TRBJ2-1
TGCGCCAGCAGCTTGGGTGTAGGGAGAAACACTGAAGCTTTCTTT | CASSLGVGRNTEAFF | - | TRBV5-1 | - | TRBJ1-1
TGTGCCATCAGTCCCGACAGGGGGATCACCTACGAGCAGTACTTC | CAISPDRGITYEQYF | TRBD1 | TRBV10-3 | - | TRBJ2-7
TGTGCCAGCGGCCGACAGGACAATAGCAATCAGCCCCAGCATTTT | CASGRQDNSNQPQHF | - | TRBV6-1 | - | TRBJ1-5
TGCAGTGCTGGGGGAGGGGGCAATCAGCCCCAGCATTTT | CSAGGGGNQPQHF | - | TRBV20-1 | - | TRBJ1-5
TGCAGTGCTACTTTCTCCTACAATGAGCAGTTCTTC | CSATFSYNEQFF | - | TRBV20-1 | few | TRBJ2-1
TGTGCCAGCTCGGATGGACTAGCACGCACAGATACGCAGTATTTT | CASSDGLARTDTQYF | TRBD2 | TRBV18 | - | TRBJ2-3
TGCAGTATCGAACCGCAGGGGAGTCAGCCCCAGCATTTT | CSIEPQGSQPQHF | - | TRBV20-1 | few | TRBJ1-5
TGTGCCAGCAGCTTAAGGGGACAGACGAATGAAAAACTGTTTTTT | CASSLRGQTNEKLFF | TRBD1 | TRBV7-2 | few | TRBJ1-4
TGCAGCGTTAGGGGAGCCCAAGAGACCCAGTACTTC | CSVRGAQETQYF | - | TRBV29-1 | - | TRBJ2-5
TGTGCCAGCTCTCGACAGGACCAAGAGACCCAGTACTTC | CASSRQDQETQYF | - | TRBV6-2/TRBV6-3 | few | TRBJ2-5
TGTGCCAGCAGCGTAGGAAGCGCTTTGGAGACCCAGTACTTC | CASSVGSALETQYF | - | TRBV9 | - | TRBJ2-5
TGCAGTGCTAGAGCGGTTGAGGGGGCAGTGAACCTAGCCAAAAACATTCAGTACTTC | CSARAVEGAVNLAKNIQYF | TRBD1 | TRBV20-1 | - | TRBJ2-4
TGTGCCAGCAGTTTCGGCAGGGACCGCAATGAGCAGTTCTTC | CASSFGRDRNEQFF | - | TRBV12-3/TRBV12-4 | - | TRBJ2-1
TGTGCCAGCAGTGCCCATAACATGAAACAAGAGACCCAGTACTTC | CASSAHNMKQETQYF | - | TRBV6-1 | - | TRBJ2-5
TGTGCCAGCAGTCTGCCCCGGGACAGTGAAGGCTACACCTTC | CASSLPRDSEGYTF | TRBD1 | TRBV2 | - | TRBJ1-2
TGTGCCAGCAGCCAAGATCTGGGGGGCAGTGGCTACACCTTC | CASSQDLGGSGYTF | - | TRBV3-1 | once | TRBJ1-2